Sequencing of this T cell receptor beta chain was carried out in a study of shared clonotypes between healthy human individuals. Findings and limits, study-wide: Clonotype sharing among donors was thought likely to change with sequencing depth.

From germline, CDR1 is MNHEY and CDR2 SMNVEV (reference sequence). V was clipped by 3 bases and J by 9 bases, with 18 bases between them. The CDR3 is made up of 14 amino acids. With regard to this clone: As yet, its antigen is unknown.

Positively selected for CCR7, the CD45RO-negative cells used as naive CD8 cells excluded terminally differentiated effector memory CD45RA+ cells. Data came from immunoSEQ multiplex PCR; TCRdb stores just in-frame clones and leaves some out. The table lists 630,000 or so clones, more than 95% of them singletons, with 0.3% in the top ten. The chain uses TRBV27 and TRBJ2-7, with D perhaps given as TRBD1 or TRBD2 (6 bases each). The specimen was naive CD8+ T cells sorted from blood. The source is a man younger than 45 in good health. The CDR3 protein is CASSLRGGLTGQYF. The CDR3, as DNA: TGTGCCAGCAGTTTGCGTGGGGGGCTGACGGGGCAGTACTTC.